Following are 14 T cell receptor beta chains from one sample sequenced in a study of blood T cell repertoires in COVID-19. Sequenced by immunoSEQ multiplex PCR; TCRdb stores in-frame clones only, minus some. The data show more than 85,000 clones, with over 70% seen just once and about 4.1% held by the top ten. The sequenced sample was peripheral blood. The source of these receptors is a human donor in a cohort sampled during active or convalescent COVID-19.

The chain uses TRBV7-2 and TRBJ2-1, with TRBD1 as a possible D gene (6 bases). V lost 3 bases to trimming and J lost 3 bases, with 12 bases between them. The CDR3 spans 15 residues. Germline values: CDR1 SGHTA, CDR2 FQGNSA. CDR3 sequence (DNA): TGTGCCAGCAGCTTGAAGGGGGAAGTCTACAATGAGCAGTTCTTC. This sequence encodes CASSLKGEVYNEQFF.

This chain links TRBV10-3 with TRBJ2-5; unclear D gene. V lost 6 bases and J lost 3, with 8 bases in between. The CDR3 consists of 12 residues. Per germline, CDR1 ENHRY and CDR2 SYGVKD. CDR3 loop: CAISQTEETQYF. The CDR3 DNA reads TGTGCCATCAGCCAAACAGAAGAGACCCAGTACTTC.

This clone is termed medium-sized. The chain joins TRBV5-4 to TRBJ2-7, with 13 positions matching TRBD2. Trimming took 5 bases from V and 7 from J; bases not matched to a gene: 9. CDR1 SGHNT and CDR2 YYREEE come from the germline V gene (reference sequence). The CDR3 totals 15 residues. CDR3 coding DNA: TGTGCCAGCAGTAGGACTAGCGGGAGTTACGGGGAGCAGTACTTC. This codes for CASSRTSGSYGEQYF. Full variable domain (outside the CDR3, taken from reference TRBV5-4 and TRBJ2-7): ETGVTQSPTHLIKTRGQQVTLRCSSQSGHNTVSWYQQALGQGPQFIFQYYREEENGRGNFPPRFSGLQFPNYSSELNVNALELDDSALYLCASSRTSGSYGEQYFGPGTRLTVT.

V and J are TRBV6-5 and TRBJ1-5; possible D gene TRBD1, 6 bases. Trimming took 7 bases from V and 2 from J, leaving 15 bases between them. Germline lookup yields CDR1 MNHEY and CDR2 SVGAGI. This CDR3 has 15 residues. CDR3 nucleotide sequence: TGTGCCAGCACTCCTTCCTGGACAGGCAATCAGCCCCAGCATTTT. Encoded protein: CASTPSWTGNQPQHF.

This clone came up a few times. V gene TRBV25-1 combines with J gene TRBJ2-1, with D perhaps TRBD1 (6 bases). V was trimmed by 8 bases and J by 4 bases, leaving 15 bases between them. The germline V gene encodes CDR1 MGHDK and CDR2 SYGVNS. The CDR3 contains 14 residues. The chain's CDR3 is CASGAGERYNEQFF. CDR3 DNA: TGTGCCAGCGGGGCAGGGGAGAGGTACAATGAGCAGTTCTTC. The full variable domain, completed using reference TRBV25-1 and TRBJ2-1, is EADIYQTPRYLVIGTGKKITLECSQTMGHDKMYWYQQDPGMELHLIHYSYGVNSTEKGDLSSESTVSRIRTEHFPLTLESARPSHTSQYLCASGAGERYNEQFFGPGTRLTVL.

This chain's CDR3 is CASSLASGGRGTDTQYF. The CDR3 nucleotides are TGCGCCAGCAGCTTGGCGAGCGGGGGGCGCGGCACAGATACGCAGTATTTT. The chain carries TRBV5-1 and TRBJ2-3; TRBD2 matches 9 bases. Germline CDR1 SGHRS, CDR2 YFSETQ. V lost 0 bases, J lost 1 base, and 6 bases stayed unmatched. The CDR3 sequence is 17 residues long.

V gene TRBV19 combines with J gene TRBJ1-4; 9 nucleotides align to TRBD1. Losses at the gene ends were 8 bases for V and 10 bases for J; bases not matched to a gene: 11. There are 14 residues in the CDR3. Germline V gene data show CDR1 as LNHDA and CDR2 as SQIVND (reference sequence). In DNA form, the CDR3 reads TGTGCCAGTCAGAGGGGGGACAGGGTCGGAAAACTGTTTTTT. Amino acids: CASQRGDRVGKLFF.

The CDR3 loop is CASSSGTGVWQPQHF. The CDR3 region has the DNA TGTGCCAGTAGTTCCGGGACAGGGGTTTGGCAGCCCCAGCATTTT. The chain couples TRBV19 to TRBJ1-5, with 10 bases matching TRBD1. The germline CDR1 and CDR2 sequences are LNHDA and SQIVND (reference sequence). The junction had 8 bases not matched to a gene; V was cut back by 5 bases and J by 7 bases. The CDR3 loop spans 15 amino acids. Drawing the rest from reference TRBV19 and TRBJ1-5, the complete variable domain is DGGITQSPKYLFRKEGQNVTLSCEQNLNHDAMYWYRQDPGQGLRLIYYSQIVNDFQKGDIAEGYSVSREKKESFPLTVTSAQKNPTAFYLCASSSGTGVWQPQHFGDGTRLSIL.

V is TRBV6-2 or TRBV6-3 and J is TRBJ1-5; D remains ambiguous. Trimming shortened V by 2 bases and J by 5 bases, and 16 bases separated the two germline ends. The CDR3 is 16 amino acids. In germline, CDR1 is MNHEY, CDR2 SVGEGT. In nucleotides, the CDR3 is TGTGCCAGCAGTTACGGTGGAGGTCTAAACCATCAGCCCCAGCATTTT. Its protein is CASSYGGGLNHQPQHF.

V gene TRBV7-6 combines with J gene TRBJ1-2; 8 nucleotides match TRBD1. Germline CDR1 is SGHVS and CDR2 is FNYEAQ. This CDR3 has 17 amino acids. The V gene end was trimmed by 1 base and the J gene end by 6 bases; junction bases not matched to a gene: 13. The CDR3 region has the DNA TGTGCCAGCAGCTTAGAGGCAGGGGGCGCAGGTCTAAATGGCTACACCTTC. Encoded protein: CASSLEAGGAGLNGYTF. Full variable domain (missing parts from reference TRBV7-6 and TRBJ1-2): GAGVSQSPRYKVTKRGQDVALRCDPISGHVSLYWYRQALGQGPEFLTYFNYEAQQDKSGLPNDRFSAERPEGSISTLTIQRTEQRDSAMYRCASSLEAGGAGLNGYTFGSGTRLTVV.

The chain recombines TRBV7-8 with TRBJ2-1; the match to TRBD2 covers 15 bases. This CDR3 has 16 amino acids. Looked up from germline, CDR1 is SGHVS and CDR2 is FQNEAQ. After removal of 8 bases from V and 7 bases from J, the junction contained 9 bases not matched to a gene. The CDR3, as DNA: TGTGCCAGCTCTCCCGGGACTAGCGGGGGGAGGAATGAGCAGTTCTTC. Protein: CASSPGTSGGRNEQFF.

This chain joins TRBV29-1 and TRBJ2-7; D is perhaps TRBD2 (6 bases). The V gene lost 1 base and the J gene lost 2 bases, with 15 bases spanning the gap. The CDR3 covers 15 residues. Germline CDR1 is SQVTM and CDR2 is ANQGSEA. CDR3 protein: CSVEGGDWGTYEQYF. As DNA, the CDR3 is TGCAGCGTTGAAGGGGGGGACTGGGGCACCTACGAGCAGTACTTC.

Only one count was recorded for this clone. The sample has other DNA sequences that encode this CDR3 too. The chain employs TRBV5-1 and TRBJ1-5; weak D call: TRBD1 (5 bases). Trimming shortened V by 0 bases and J by 4 bases, and 11 bases separated the two germline ends. Per the germline V gene, CDR1 is SGHRS and CDR2 is YFSETQ. The CDR3 is made up of 15 amino acids. The CDR3 DNA reads TGCGCCAGCAGCTTGGGCGGGGGGGTAAATCAGCCCCAGCATTTT. Translation gives CASSLGGGVNQPQHF.

V usage is TRBV11-2 and J usage is TRBJ1-1; D possibly corresponds to TRBD1 (5 bases). This CDR3 has 14 amino acids. V was cut by 4 bases and J by 6 bases, with 15 bases left in between. Germline loops: CDR1 SGHAT, CDR2 FQNNGV. In DNA form, the CDR3 reads TGTGCCAGCAGCTACCAACCGGGACTTTCTGAAGCTTTCTTT. Translating gives CASSYQPGLSEAFF.